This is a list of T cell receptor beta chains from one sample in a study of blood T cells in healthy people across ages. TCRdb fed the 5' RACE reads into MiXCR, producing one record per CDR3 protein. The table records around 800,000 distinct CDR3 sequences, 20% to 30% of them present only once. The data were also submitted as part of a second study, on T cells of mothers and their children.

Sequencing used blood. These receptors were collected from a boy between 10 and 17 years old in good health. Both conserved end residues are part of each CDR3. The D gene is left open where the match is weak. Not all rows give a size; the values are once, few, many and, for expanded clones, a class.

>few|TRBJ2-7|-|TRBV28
CATDSSHGYEQYF
TGTGCCACTGATTCTAGCCATGGCTACGAGCAGTACTTC
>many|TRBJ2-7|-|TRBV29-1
CSVEYPQGDTLHEQYF
TGCAGCGTTGAGTATCCCCAGGGCGATACCCTCCACGAGCAGTACTTC
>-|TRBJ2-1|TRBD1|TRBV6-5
CASRGTGAEQFF
TGTGCCAGCAGAGGGACAGGGGCGGAGCAGTTCTTC
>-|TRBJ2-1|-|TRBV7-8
CASKPVSGYWYNEQFF
TGTGCCAGCAAACCCGTGTCCGGATATTGGTACAATGAGCAGTTCTTC
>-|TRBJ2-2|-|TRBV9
CASSAPRRELFF
TGTGCCAGCAGCGCCCCCCGGAGGGAGCTGTTTTTT
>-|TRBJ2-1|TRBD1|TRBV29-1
CSVGQGWDYNEQFF
TGCAGCGTTGGACAGGGGTGGGATTACAATGAGCAGTTCTTC
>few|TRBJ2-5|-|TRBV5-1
CASSLETGKRTQYF
TGCGCCAGCAGCTTGGAGACAGGCAAGAGGACCCAGTACTTC
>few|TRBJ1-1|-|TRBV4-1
CASSPTGQGIAEAFF
TGCGCCAGCAGCCCTACCGGGCAGGGGATCGCTGAAGCTTTCTTT
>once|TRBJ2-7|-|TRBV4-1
CASSQGSASEQYF
TGCGCCAGCAGCCAAGGCTCAGCCTCCGAGCAGTACTTC
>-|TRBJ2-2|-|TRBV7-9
CASSFLATNTGELFF
TGTGCCAGCAGCTTTCTAGCGACCAACACCGGGGAGCTGTTTTTT
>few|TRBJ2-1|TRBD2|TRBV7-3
CASSLPGLAGGRYNEQFF
TGTGCCAGCAGCTTACCGGGACTAGCGGGGGGGCGCTACAATGAGCAGTTCTTC
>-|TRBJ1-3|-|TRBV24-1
CATRGHYGNTIYF
TGTGCCACCCGTGGGCATTATGGAAACACCATATATTTT
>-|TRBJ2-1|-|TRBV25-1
CASRRGYNEQFF
TGTGCCAGCAGGAGGGGGTACAATGAGCAGTTCTTC